This entry describes one TCR beta chain. What this receptor recognizes is not known. It has no much larger one-base neighbor in the sample; base qualities were not kept. This entry belongs to a study of blood T cell repertoires in COVID-19 (dated by TCRdb to about 2020). Describing the broader study: The collaborator samples originated in the United States, Italy and Spain and spanned the acute and convalescent phases of COVID-19. The dataset comprised deeply sampled blood TCRbeta repertoires from subjects exposed to, actively infected with, or recovered from COVID-19. The material from the prospective study consisted of cDNA or gDNA derived from T cells, B-cell-depleted T cells, or PBMCs. A de-identified subject ID, COVID-19 status, age in years and sex were almost always included in the sample metadata. Where HLA class I and class II types were available, the types were taken from metadata supplied by the sample provider, not from assay-based typing. The repertoires were released in a freely available public database meant as a resource for research on the immune response to SARS-CoV-2. The samples were drawn from the first 160 participants of the ongoing ImmuneRACE study and from 1,200 or so subjects provided by 6 global collaborators. Overall study results and their limits: Clinical and demographic metadata were provided uncurated, with the amount varying by source and participant.

CDR1 and CDR2 are drawn from the germline V gene: MDHEN, SYDVKM. V and J are trimmed by 5 bases and 6 bases, and the gene matches miss 5 bases of the junction. The CDR3 sequence holds 14 residues, the cysteine and phenylalanine included. The retained sequence is limited to the CDR3, 42 bases, with the frame set at the first base. TCRbeta CDR3 regions were amplified from genomic DNA by means of the immunoSEQ Assay, a bias-controlled multiplex PCR. Regarding the original processing steps: The number of nucleated cells in each sample was estimated by amplification of reference gene primers within the assay. To quantify the absolute abundance of each unique TCRbeta CDR3 rearrangement, sequence reads were collapsed and filtered. For each sample, productive Simpson clonality was calculated as the square root of Simpson's diversity index over productive rearrangements. TCRdb provides this immuneACCESS table in a form limited to in-frame rearrangements. Some clones are lacking; in checked studies, under half of them reflect an unresolved V gene, and why the rest are absent is not known. The V and J calls and clone size were taken over from that table, and D and trimming were inferred from the DNA. The sample table holds around 100,000 clones, of which around 85% were seen once. The ten largest make up 20% to 25% of the sample.

Whole blood was collected in K2EDTA tubes by collaborating institutions according to the institutions' own protocols. For TCRbeta analysis, collaborators shipped samples as frozen whole blood, isolated PBMCs, or DNA extracted from either of those sample types. The receptor chain draws on TRBV28 and TRBJ2-7, and 12 junctional nucleotides match TRBD2. The sequencing sample was made of peripheral blood. The clonotype originates from an older man with active or convalescent COVID-19. The CDR3 loop reads CASSILAGGLEQYF. The nucleotide sequence reads as follows: TGTGCCAGCAGTATTCTAGCGGGAGGGCTCGAGCAGTACTTC.